A single sample is the source of the 16 T cell receptor beta chains below, sequenced in a study of T-cell reconstitution after alpha-beta-depleted transplantation in children. A TCRbeta library incorporating unique molecular identifiers was prepared. TCRdb analysed the PCR reads with MiXCR anew, one entry per CDR3 protein. The sample has 530,000 or so distinct CDR3 sequences; roughly a quarter are singletons. The sequencing here drew on PBMCs, taken before TCRalphabeta/CD19-depleted stem cell transplant. Every receptor here comes from a boy under two years old with Wiskott-Aldrich syndrome, due to receive a stem cell transplant.

J is TRBJ2-5 and V is TRBV12-3 or TRBV12-4; 14 bases fit TRBD2. This CDR3 region has 16 residues. After removal of 5 bases from V and 5 bases from J, the junction contained 7 bases not matched to a gene. CDR3: CASSTRLAGGRETQYF. The DNA of the CDR3 is TGTGCCAGCAGTACTCGACTAGCGGGAGGGCGCGAGACCCAGTACTTC.

This sequence joins TRBV5-6 and TRBJ2-3; 9 positions match TRBD2. J gave up 5 bases and V 2 bases, and 6 bases lay outside the gene matches. The germline V gene has CDR1 SGHDT and CDR2 YYEEEE. This CDR3 spans 15 amino acids. The CDR3 nucleotides read TGTGCCAGCAGCTTATTAGCGGGAGTGGAAGATACGCAGTATTTT. Translation gives CASSLLAGVEDTQYF.

This chain uses TRBV6-1 with TRBJ2-1, with TRBD2 matching 8 bases. Germline V gives CDR1 MNHNS, CDR2 SASEGT. The CDR3 spans 17 residues. After removal of 2 bases from V and 3 bases from J, the junction contained 9 bases not matched to a gene. CDR3 amino acids: CASSELDGTRFYNEQFF. The CDR3 DNA sequence: TGTGCCAGCAGTGAACTAGACGGGACTAGGTTCTACAATGAGCAGTTCTTC.

The chain has TRBV27 and TRBJ1-1; 9 bases align to TRBD1. CDR1 MNHEY and CDR2 SMNVEV come from the germline V gene (reference sequence). The V and J ends lost 5 bases and 4 bases, in that order; junction bases with no gene match: 5. The CDR3 spans 14 residues. The CDR3 DNA is TGTGCCAGCAGTCCCGTGACAGGGGGCACTGAAGCTTTCTTT. Its protein product is CASSPVTGGTEAFF.

The chain is built from TRBV5-1 and TRBJ2-1, with D possibly being TRBD2 (5 bases). Trimming pared 7 bases from V and 7 bases from J, leaving 12 bases between. The length of the CDR3 is 12 residues. In germline, CDR1 is SGHRS, CDR2 YFSETQ. CDR3 in amino acids: CASWRSGNEQFF. The DNA for the CDR3 is TGCGCCAGCTGGCGATCGGGGAATGAGCAGTTCTTC.

A few counts support this clonotype. The chain uses TRBV24-1 and TRBJ2-4; D is unresolved. Trimming pared 0 bases from V and 0 bases from J, leaving 11 bases between. CDR3 length: 17 residues. Germline-derived CDR1 and CDR2 are KGHDR and SFDVKD. The CDR3 loop is CATSDLQRELAKNIQYF. CDR3 sequence (DNA): TGTGCCACCAGTGATTTGCAGAGAGAATTAGCCAAAAACATTCAGTACTTC.

The chain combines TRBV7-6 with TRBJ1-2; TRBD1 matches 7 bases. Losses at the gene ends were 2 bases for V and 5 bases for J; bases not matched to a gene: 8. Germline CDR1 and CDR2: SGHVS and FNYEAQ. The length of the CDR3 is 15 residues. The CDR3 DNA is TGTGCCAGCAGCTTATCCGACAGGGTCGGATATGGCTACACCTTC. Encoded protein: CASSLSDRVGYGYTF.

The chain carries TRBV20-1 and TRBJ1-4, with D hard to call. CDR1 and CDR2 from the germline V gene are DFQATT and SNEGSKA (reference sequence). The CDR3 has 14 amino acids. The V end lost 3 bases, the J end lost 0 bases, and 8 bases lay between the germline ends. CDR3 in amino acids: CSARGFPTNEKLFF. The CDR3 bases are TGCAGTGCTAGGGGGTTTCCAACTAATGAAAAACTGTTTTTT.

This clonotype was observed a handful of times. This rearrangement joins TRBV5-1 to TRBJ2-2; 9 bases line up with TRBD2. The germline V gene encodes CDR1 SGHRS and CDR2 YFSETQ. This CDR3 is 16 amino acids long. With 2 bases clipped from V and 4 bases from J, the junction kept 6 bases outside the gene matches. Here the CDR3 DNA reads TGCGCCAGCAGCTTCTGGCTAGCGGGACCCACCGGGGAGCTGTTTTTT. Its translation is CASSFWLAGPTGELFF.

This clonotype was seen a few times. V is TRBV4-1 and J is TRBJ1-5; D might be TRBD1 (5 bases). This CDR3 comprises 16 residues. CDR1 and CDR2 from the germline V gene are MGHRA and YSYEKL. The germline V and J ends were trimmed by 0 bases and 4 bases, with 13 bases remaining between them. CDR3 residues: CASSQDTGRRNQPQHF. CDR3 nucleotide sequence: TGCGCCAGCAGCCAAGATACGGGACGGAGAAATCAGCCCCAGCATTTT.

This clonotype was counted a single time. The chain employs TRBV12-3 or TRBV12-4 and TRBJ2-2, with 7 bases lining up with TRBD2. The CDR3 sequence is 16 residues long. Trimming took 3 bases from V and 4 from J; bases not matched to a gene: 8. The chain's CDR3 is CASSFFLPGGTGELFF. CDR3 coding DNA: TGTGCCAGCAGTTTCTTCCTCCCGGGGGGCACCGGGGAGCTGTTTTTT.

The V call is TRBV12-3 or TRBV12-4, the J call TRBJ2-1, with 7 bases fitting TRBD1. The V and J ends lost 6 bases and 13 bases, in that order; junction bases with no gene match: 15. CDR3 length: 14 amino acids. CDR3 bases: TGTGCCAGCAGGATAAACCGGGAACGACAGGGTCAGTTCTTC. This sequence encodes CASRINRERQGQFF.

The chain links TRBV30 to TRBJ1-1; D may be TRBD1 (5 bases). The length of the CDR3 is 11 residues. Germline assignment: CDR1 GTSNPN and CDR2 SVGIG (reference sequence). V was trimmed by 8 bases and J by 5 bases, leaving 12 bases between them. The CDR3, as DNA: TGTGCCCGTAGTGGGGGGACTGAAGCTTTCTTT. It yields the protein CARSGGTEAFF.

The gene calls are TRBV12-3 or TRBV12-4 and TRBJ2-1; 7 bases match TRBD2. The CDR3 is 16 amino acids. With V trimmed by 5 bases and J by 4 bases, 11 bases remained unmatched. The chain's CDR3 is CASSQRDYPNYNEQFF. In DNA form, the CDR3 reads TGTGCCAGCAGTCAAAGGGACTACCCTAATTACAATGAGCAGTTCTTC.

V and J are TRBV20-1 and TRBJ2-5, with D unclear. The V gene lost 0 bases and the J gene lost 2 bases, with 13 bases spanning the gap. Germline V gives CDR1 DFQATT, CDR2 SNEGSKA (reference sequence). CDR3 length: 15 amino acids. DNA of the CDR3: TGCAGTGCTAGAGATCCCCGACGGGTACAAGAGACCCAGTACTTC. Protein sequence: CSARDPRRVQETQYF.

The CDR3 nucleotides read TGTGCCAGCAGTTTTTTTCTGGGGGGGGCCACCGGGGAGCTGTTTTTT. As protein: CASSFFLGGATGELFF. The chain links TRBV12-3 or TRBV12-4 to TRBJ2-2; possibly TRBD2 for D (7 bases). Trimming stripped 3 bases from V and 4 bases from J, with 15 bases between. The CDR3 totals 16 residues.